This T cell receptor beta chain was recovered during a study of cytomegalovirus exposure and HLA in healthy donors. Study findings and constraints: A few CMV-associated chains proved CMV antigen-specific in vitro.

On this clone: Its cognate antigen is unknown.

PCR used 60 Vbeta primers and 13 Jbeta primers. Profiled with immunoSEQ multiplex PCR; TCRdb holds only in-frame clones, not every one. The data contain 180,000 or so clones, approximately 80% of them singletons. Per the germline V gene, CDR1 is MNHNS and CDR2 is SASEGT. The CDR3 length is 14 residues. The V gene lost 1 base and the J gene lost 16 bases, with 17 bases spanning the gap. V gene TRBV6-1 combines with J gene TRBJ1-6; D perhaps matches TRBD1 (5 bases). The sample taken for sequencing was PBMCs. This TCR was recovered from a man younger than 35 in good health and CMV-seronegative. The CDR3 nucleotides read TGTGCCAGCAGTGAAGGCCGATCGGGGGGGGGTCTCCACTTT. It yields the protein CASSEGRSGGGLHF.